This T cell receptor (beta chain) derives from a study of identical twins. Via MiXCR, TCRdb re-called the 5' RACE reads, giving one row per CDR3 protein. The table lists about 430,000 distinct CDR3 sequences, less than 20% of them singletons. V lost 8 bases, J lost 4 bases, and 10 bases lay in between. Germline CDR1 is LNHNV and CDR2 is YYDKDF (reference sequence). The CDR3 consists of 12 residues. The sample was naive T cells sorted from blood. This sequence was found in a man aged 45-65 years in good health. The chain carries TRBV15 and TRBJ2-3; D remains unclear. This chain's CDR3 is CATSRWSDTQYF. The CDR3 DNA sequence: TGTGCCACCTCGAGGTGGTCAGATACGCAGTATTTT.